These 3 T cell receptor beta chains share one sample of origin, sequenced in a study of CD8 T cells in Susac syndrome. RNA amounts of about 0.45 to 1 ug underwent reverse transcription with random hexamers. MiXCR, applied by TCRdb to the immunoSEQ multiplex PCR reads, yields one record per CDR3 protein. The top ten clones hold roughly 0.29% of a sample with about 140,000 distinct CDR3 sequences, about 94% of them seen once. Sequenced material: CD8+ T cells from PBMCs. The receptors here all came from a human donor in good health.

This clonotype was seen a single time. V usage is TRBV11-2 and J usage is TRBJ2-1, with D unclear. The CDR3 length is 15 residues. V was clipped by 4 bases and J by 4 bases, with 14 bases between them. Germline V gene sequence: CDR1 SGHAT, CDR2 FQNNGV. Here the CDR3 reads CASSSLHGYYNEQFF. The CDR3 DNA reads as TGTGCCAGCAGCTCTCTACATGGGTATTACAATGAGCAGTTCTTC.

The rearrangement joins TRBV6-2 or TRBV6-3 to TRBJ2-4; possible D gene TRBD2, 5 bases. The germline V and J ends were trimmed by 2 bases and 0 bases, with 11 bases remaining between them. Per germline, CDR1 MNHEY and CDR2 SVGEGT. There are 16 residues in the CDR3. This CDR3 reads CASSYDGGLAKNIQYF. The CDR3 nucleotides read TGTGCCAGCAGTTACGACGGTGGACTAGCCAAAAACATTCAGTACTTC.

V is TRBV20-1 and J is TRBJ2-2; D is ambiguous. The CDR3 is made up of 11 amino acids. Germline CDR1 is DFQATT and CDR2 is SNEGSKA (reference sequence). V was clipped by 6 bases and J by 6 bases, with 8 bases between them. Here the CDR3 DNA reads TGCAGTGCCTATCCCGCCGGGGAGCTGTTTTTT. It is translated as CSAYPAGELFF.